The sample holds a few counts of the clone carrying this T cell receptor beta chain. The antigen remains undetermined. V was clipped by 0 bases and J by 1 base; unmatched bases: 10. The CDR3 totals 20 residues. In germline, CDR1 is SGHVS, CDR2 FNYEAQ. The data originate from a study of beta chain features in type 1 diabetes. Study-wide results and caveats: Reads derived from cDNA could over-represent cells showing high TCR expression.

The entirety of the isolated RNA underwent reverse transcription, so expressed TCRB transcripts were sequenced. The method was immunoSEQ multiplex PCR; TCRdb's version includes in-frame clones alone and lacks a portion of them. Of fewer than 650,000 clones in the sample, 15% were seen once. Sequenced: naive CD4+ T cells from blood. This receptor was taken from a man aged 18 to 30 in good health. V usage is TRBV7-6 and J usage is TRBJ2-6; the match to TRBD2 covers 9 bases. The CDR3 DNA reads TGTGCCAGCAGCTTAGCGCGGGAGGGCCCTGGATGGTCTGGGGCCAACGTCCTGACTTTC. Protein sequence: CASSLAREGPGWSGANVLTF.